A single sample gave rise to the 21 T cell receptor beta chains below, sequenced in a study of shared clonotypes between healthy human individuals. The protocol was immunoSEQ multiplex PCR, while the TCRdb copy is restricted to in-frame clones and leaves out a portion. The top ten hold 0.37% of the sample, which has fewer than 3 million clones, about 90% seen once. The material sequenced was naive CD4+ T cells from PBMCs. Subset given: CD45RA+ positively selected. The receptor set was obtained from a man aged 18 to 29 in good health. Some clones in this sample may be carry-over from other donors' samples.

The chain carries TRBV7-3 and TRBJ2-2, with D hard to call. The CDR3 length is 16 residues. Germline V gives CDR1 SGHTA, CDR2 FQGTGA. The V end lost 2 bases, the J end lost 0 bases, and 10 bases lay between the germline ends. CDR3 sequence reads: CASSLLTTTNTGELFF. CDR3 bases: TGTGCCAGCAGCTTATTGACGACGACGAACACCGGGGAGCTGTTTTTT.

The chain employs TRBV9 and TRBJ2-1; D remains unclear. Germline lookup yields CDR1 SGDLS and CDR2 YYNGEE. V was pared by 0 bases and J by 0 bases, with 7 bases between. The CDR3 totals 15 residues. The CDR3 region has the DNA TGTGCCAGCAGCGTAGCGCCGGGCTCCTACAATGAGCAGTTCTTC. It translates to CASSVAPGSYNEQFF.

The genes are TRBV2 and TRBJ2-1; 8 nucleotides agree with TRBD1. The CDR3 loop spans 15 amino acids. With V trimmed by 6 bases and J by 4 bases, 8 bases remained unmatched. Germline CDR1 is SNHLY and CDR2 is FYNNEI. The CDR3 DNA reads as TGTGCCAGCAGCCAACCGGGACAGGATTACAATGAGCAGTTCTTC. Amino acids: CASSQPGQDYNEQFF. Using reference TRBV2 and TRBJ2-1 for the parts outside the CDR3, the full variable domain is EPEVTQTPSHQVTQMGQEVILRCVPISNHLYFYWYRQILGQKVEFLVSFYNNEISEKSEIFDDQFSVERPDGSNFTLKIRSTKLEDSAMYFCASSQPGQDYNEQFFGPGTRLTVL.

A word on this clone: Distinct nucleotide sequences in the sample also encode this CDR3. CDR3 bases: TGTGCCAGCAGGACGGGATACTACGAGCAGTACTTC. It translates to CASRTGYYEQYF. The chain links TRBV28 to TRBJ2-7; a weak D match, TRBD2 (5 bases). The V and J ends lost 6 bases and 3 bases respectively, with 9 bases between them. The CDR3 covers 12 residues. Germline values: CDR1 MDHEN, CDR2 SYDVKM.

This clone was seen only once. The V gene is TRBV5-1, the J gene TRBJ2-5; 8 positions agree with TRBD2. The CDR3 covers 15 residues. V gave up 1 base and J gave up 1 base; unmatched junction bases: 3. Germline V lookup: CDR1 SGHRS, CDR2 YFSETQ. CDR3 DNA: TGCGCCAGCAGCTTGCACGGGGGGGCCCAAGAGACCCAGTACTTC. This translates into CASSLHGGAQETQYF.

The V gene is TRBV6-5, the J gene TRBJ1-2, with 7 bases that match TRBD1. Trimming cost V 4 bases and J 5 bases; bases outside gene matches: 4. CDR3 size: 13 residues. Germline V gene lookup returns CDR1 MNHEY and CDR2 SVGAGI. The CDR3 DNA sequence: TGTGCCAGCAGTTCGGGGGACAGATATGGCTACACCTTC. It codes for CASSSGDRYGYTF.

This clone showed up just once. The CDR3 nucleotides are TGTGCCATCAGTAACGTGGCGCAAGGCTACACCTTC. Its protein is CAISNVAQGYTF. The genes are TRBV10-3 and TRBJ1-2; the D is unclear. There are 12 residues in the CDR3. Germline V lookup: CDR1 ENHRY, CDR2 SYGVKD. Trimming cost V 5 bases and J 8 bases, with 12 bases left between them.

This clone was detected only once. The chain combines TRBV11-2 with TRBJ2-2; D unresolved. Trimming removed 5 bases at V and 0 bases at J, with 4 bases between. The CDR3 loop spans 13 amino acids. Germline CDR1 and CDR2: SGHAT and FQNNGV. The CDR3 nucleotides read TGTGCCAGCAGCCCCCCGAACACCGGGGAGCTGTTTTTT. Protein product: CASSPPNTGELFF. The whole variable domain, remainder taken from reference TRBV11-2 and TRBJ2-2, is EAGVAQSPRYKIIEKRQSVAFWCNPISGHATLYWYQQILGQGPKLLIQFQNNGVVDDSQLPKDRFSAERLKGVDSTLKIQPAKLEDSAVYLCASSPPNTGELFFGEGSRLTVL.

The CDR3 coding sequence is TGTGCCAGCAGCTTAACGGGGACGGAGAACTATGGCTACACCTTC. Translating gives CASSLTGTENYGYTF. V usage is TRBV7-3 and J usage is TRBJ1-2, with D possibly TRBD1 on 5 matching bases. The CDR3 consists of 15 residues. The germline V gene encodes CDR1 SGHTA and CDR2 FQGTGA. Trimming removed 0 bases at V and 2 bases at J, with 10 bases between.

This clone has just one count. This chain connects TRBV11-2 to TRBJ2-7, with D perhaps matching TRBD2 (6 bases). The germline CDR1 and CDR2 sequences are SGHAT and FQNNGV. The CDR3 sequence is 16 residues long. The V and J ends lost 5 bases and 3 bases respectively, with 20 bases between them. The CDR3 reads CASSRPIYGSHYEQYF. In nucleotides, the CDR3 is TGTGCCAGCAGCCGTCCCATCTACGGGAGTCACTACGAGCAGTACTTC.

The genes are TRBV29-1 and TRBJ2-3; 12 bases match TRBD2. Trimming removed 5 bases from V and 2 bases from J; junction bases left unmatched: 5. The CDR3 extends over 15 amino acids. The germline gives CDR1 SQVTM, CDR2 ANQGSEA. In nucleotides, the CDR3 is TGCAGCGTTTCGCGGACTAGCGGGAACACAGATACGCAGTATTTT. Translated, it gives CSVSRTSGNTDTQYF.

This clone was recorded only once. V usage is TRBV5-6 and J usage is TRBJ2-3; TRBD1 matches at 8 bases. The J segment lost 11 bases and the V segment lost 4 bases, leaving 21 bases of the junction unmatched. Per germline, CDR1 SGHDT and CDR2 YYEEEE. This CDR3 is 17 amino acids long. This chain's CDR3 is CASSLRTGRTVSHRQYF. In nucleotides, the CDR3 is TGTGCCAGCAGCCTTCGGACAGGGCGGACCGTTAGTCACAGGCAGTATTTT.

This clone occurred once. The rearrangement joins TRBV7-9 to TRBJ1-3, with 9 bases that match TRBD1. In germline, CDR1 is SEHNR, CDR2 FQNEAQ (reference sequence). The CDR3 runs 15 residues. Trimming took 6 bases from V and 4 from J; bases not matched to a gene: 7. This CDR3 reads CASRTDRGGGNTIYF. DNA for the CDR3: TGTGCCAGCAGAACGGACAGGGGAGGAGGAAACACCATATATTTT.

The rearrangement joins TRBV6-5 to TRBJ1-2; 7 bases fit TRBD1. Germline-derived CDR1 and CDR2 are MNHEY and SVGAGI. Unmatched junction bases numbered 6, after V lost 4 bases and J lost 4 bases. The CDR3 has 14 amino acids. The CDR3 sequence: CASSFSGTVYGYTF. The DNA for the CDR3 is TGTGCCAGCAGTTTCTCCGGGACAGTCTATGGCTACACCTTC.

The chain employs TRBV19 and TRBJ2-1; 8 bases are shared with TRBD2. Trimming removed 3 bases from V and 0 bases from J; junction bases left unmatched: 10. Germline CDR1 is LNHDA and CDR2 is SQIVND (reference sequence). The length of the CDR3 is 18 residues. This chain's CDR3 is CASSIRLAGQSSYNEQFF. The DNA for the CDR3 is TGTGCCAGTAGTATTCGTCTAGCGGGCCAGAGCTCCTACAATGAGCAGTTCTTC.

The CDR3 is CACALEGQPQHF. CDR3 sequence (DNA): TGTGCCTGTGCACTTGAGGGTCAGCCCCAGCATTTT. The V gene is TRBV28, the J gene TRBJ1-5, with unresolved D. Germline CDR1 is MDHEN and CDR2 is SYDVKM. V gave up 11 bases and J gave up 6 bases, with 14 bases separating them. The CDR3 consists of 12 residues.

The rearrangement uses TRBV19 and TRBJ1-2; D unclear. Germline CDR1 LNHDA, CDR2 SQIVND (reference sequence). The CDR3 is 15 residues long. The germline V and J ends were trimmed by 3 bases and 0 bases, with 11 bases remaining between them. The CDR3 region is CASSMTRLTNYGYTF. CDR3 DNA: TGTGCCAGTAGTATGACGCGGCTCACTAACTATGGCTACACCTTC.

This chain links TRBV2 with TRBJ1-1; weak D call: TRBD1 (5 bases). V was shortened by 5 bases and J by 0 bases, with 13 bases between the two germline ends. The CDR3 runs to 15 residues. Germline loops: CDR1 SNHLY, CDR2 FYNNEI. This CDR3 is CASSLIRGMNTEAFF. In nucleotides, the CDR3 is TGTGCCAGCAGTCTAATACGGGGGATGAACACTGAAGCTTTCTTT.

This clone has just one count. This specimen includes other DNA sequences encoding the same CDR3. The chain joins TRBV19 to TRBJ2-3, with D hard to call. This CDR3 contains 14 residues. Trimming cost V 3 bases and J 0 bases, with 7 bases left between them. The germline V gene encodes CDR1 LNHDA and CDR2 SQIVND (reference sequence). Here the CDR3 reads CASSIGLSTDTQYF. The DNA for the CDR3 is TGTGCCAGTAGTATTGGGTTAAGCACAGATACGCAGTATTTT. The variable domain in full, with the rest retrieved from reference TRBV19 and TRBJ2-3, is DGGITQSPKYLFRKEGQNVTLSCEQNLNHDAMYWYRQDPGQGLRLIYYSQIVNDFQKGDIAEGYSVSREKKESFPLTVTSAQKNPTAFYLCASSIGLSTDTQYFGPGTRLTVL.

The chain uses TRBV19 and TRBJ2-5, with TRBD1 as a possible D gene (6 bases). V lost 4 bases, J lost 5 bases, and 11 bases lay in between. Germline CDR1 is LNHDA and CDR2 is SQIVND (reference sequence). This CDR3 is built from 13 residues. This CDR3 reads CASSSTGLETQYF. The CDR3, as DNA: TGTGCCAGTAGTAGCACAGGGTTGGAGACCCAGTACTTC.

V is TRBV19 and J is TRBJ1-2; D remains ambiguous. Trimming removed 0 bases at V and 8 bases at J, with 13 bases between. The germline CDR1 and CDR2 sequences are LNHDA and SQIVND (reference sequence). There are 14 residues in the CDR3. CDR3 bases: TGTGCCAGTAGTATAGAAAAGGGCACGGGAGGCTACACCTTC. Translating it yields CASSIEKGTGGYTF.